The 13 T cell receptor beta chains below all came from one sample that was sequenced in a study of blood T cell repertoires in COVID-19. The table came from immunoSEQ multiplex PCR; TCRdb's copy has only in-frame clones and leaves some out. The sample consists of fewer than 250,000 clones, 84% of them appearing once. Sequencing used PBMCs or T cells enriched from blood (not recorded which). All receptors derive from a woman between 40 and 55 years old who had recovered from COVID-19.

In DNA, the CDR3 is TGTGCCAGCAGCTTAGGGGAGAAACTCCACTTT. Its translation is CASSLGEKLHF. The V gene is TRBV7-2, the J gene TRBJ1-6, with D unresolved. This CDR3 comprises 11 residues. Germline-derived CDR1 and CDR2 are SGHTA and FQGNSA. V was shortened by 1 base and J by 16 bases, with 8 bases between the two germline ends.

The rearrangement links TRBV29-1 to TRBJ2-1; 10 positions agree with TRBD1. In germline, CDR1 is SQVTM, CDR2 ANQGSEA. CDR3 size: 15 residues. J was trimmed by 9 bases and V by 3 bases; bases with no gene match: 11. The CDR3 nucleotides read TGCAGCGTTGAGGGCGGACAGGGGGGGATCGGTGAGCAGTTCTTC. Translation gives CSVEGGQGGIGEQFF.

The rearrangement uses TRBV7-9 and TRBJ2-3; 9 bases fit TRBD2. The CDR3 runs 17 residues. The germline V gene has CDR1 SEHNR and CDR2 FQNEAQ (reference sequence). Germline trimming cut 1 base from V and 10 bases from J; bases unmatched to any gene: 15. CDR3 DNA: TGTGCCAGCAGCTTAGACACTAGCGGGTCCGTCATGAGTGCGCAGTATTTT. Amino acids: CASSLDTSGSVMSAQYF.

The CDR3 bases are TGTGCCATCAAAGTGGGGGGGGCGAACACTGAAGCTTTCTTT. This encodes CAIKVGGANTEAFF. The V gene is TRBV10-3, the J gene TRBJ1-1, with a possible D match to TRBD1 (6 bases). The germline CDR1 and CDR2 sequences are ENHRY and SYGVKD. The CDR3 is 14 residues long. Trimming took 7 bases from V and 1 from J, leaving 13 bases between them.

The gene calls are TRBV29-1 and TRBJ2-7; 10 nucleotides agree with TRBD1. V lost 6 bases and J lost 6; bases outside the gene matches: 8. The CDR3 covers 13 residues. Per germline, CDR1 SQVTM and CDR2 ANQGSEA. The DNA of the CDR3 is TGCAGCGTGGGACAGGGGACATCGAGCGAGCAGTACTTC. As protein: CSVGQGTSSEQYF.

The chain joins TRBV7-9 to TRBJ2-7; 7 nucleotides match TRBD2. The CDR3 is 15 residues long. With 1 base clipped from V and 2 bases from J, the junction kept 5 bases outside the gene matches. Germline CDR1 SEHNR, CDR2 FQNEAQ (reference sequence). DNA of the CDR3: TGTGCCAGCAGCTTAGGTACTAGCGTAACCTACGAGCAGTACGTC. Translated: CASSLGTSVTYEQYV.

V and J are TRBV10-2 and TRBJ1-1, with D unresolved. The V gene's germline CDR1 is WSHSY and CDR2 SAAADI. The V end was cut by 0 bases, the J end by 1 base, with 6 bases between. This CDR3 comprises 14 residues. CDR3 sequence: CASSESRGNTEAFF. CDR3 in DNA: TGCGCCAGCAGTGAGTCACGAGGGAACACTGAAGCTTTCTTT.

V gene TRBV27 combines with J gene TRBJ1-5, with no clear D. From germline, CDR1 is MNHEY and CDR2 SMNVEV (reference sequence). This CDR3 is built from 14 residues. Trimming removed 5 bases from V and 4 bases from J, with 12 bases in between. The CDR3 here is CASSPWTGNQPQHF. The CDR3 bases are TGTGCCAGCAGTCCCTGGACGGGGAATCAGCCCCAGCATTTT.

V and J are TRBV27 and TRBJ2-5; a weak D match, TRBD2 (5 bases). This CDR3 is 13 amino acids long. Germline lookup yields CDR1 MNHEY and CDR2 SMNVEV (reference sequence). V was trimmed by 2 bases and J by 7 bases, leaving 11 bases between them. The CDR3 spells CASSLRLEGTQYF. CDR3 DNA sequence: TGTGCCAGCAGTTTAAGGCTTGAGGGGACCCAGTACTTC.

This chain links TRBV19 with TRBJ2-5; D is uncertain. Germline CDR1 LNHDA, CDR2 SQIVND (reference sequence). Between the trimmed V and J ends, which lost 5 bases and 4 bases, there was a span of 11 bases. The CDR3 has 13 amino acids. The CDR3 DNA reads TGTGCCAGTAGTGGAGAAGGAAGAGAGACCCAGTACTTC. Its translation is CASSGEGRETQYF.

The rearrangement uses TRBV3-1 (or the pseudogene TRBV3-2) and TRBJ1-1; D perhaps matches TRBD1 (6 bases). The germline V gene encodes CDR1 LGHDT and CDR2 YNNKEL (reference sequence). Trimming left V 0 bases short and J 6 bases short, with 14 bases between. This CDR3 spans 15 amino acids. The CDR3 loop reads CASSQDQPGHPEAFF. The CDR3 coding sequence is TGTGCCAGCAGCCAAGACCAACCGGGACACCCTGAAGCTTTCTTT.

The rearrangement uses TRBV5-6 and TRBJ2-2; the match to TRBD1 covers 8 bases. V shed 5 bases, J shed 4 bases, and the junction held 10 bases outside the gene matches. CDR3 size: 16 residues. Germline-derived CDR1 and CDR2 are SGHDT and YYEEEE. The CDR3 here is CASRAGTGMSTGELFF. Written as DNA, the CDR3 is TGTGCCAGCAGGGCCGGGACAGGCATGTCCACCGGGGAGCTGTTTTTT. The full variable domain, rest sourced from reference TRBV5-6 and TRBJ2-2, is DAGVTQSPTHLIKTRGQQVTLRCSPKSGHDTVSWYQQALGQGPQFIFQYYEEEERQRGNFPDRFSGHQFPNYSSELNVNALLLGDSALYLCASRAGTGMSTGELFFGEGSRLTVL.

The rearrangement links TRBV10-1 to TRBJ2-1; 8 bases are a match to TRBD2. Germline V CDR1 and CDR2: WNHNN, SYGVQD (reference sequence). Trimming took 4 bases from V and 0 from J; bases not matched to a gene: 17. The CDR3 runs to 20 residues. CDR3 coding DNA: TGCGCCAGCAGTGGGGGTATAGGAAAGCGGGAGTTCAGCTCCTACAATGAGCAGTTCTTC. Its protein is CASSGGIGKREFSSYNEQFF.